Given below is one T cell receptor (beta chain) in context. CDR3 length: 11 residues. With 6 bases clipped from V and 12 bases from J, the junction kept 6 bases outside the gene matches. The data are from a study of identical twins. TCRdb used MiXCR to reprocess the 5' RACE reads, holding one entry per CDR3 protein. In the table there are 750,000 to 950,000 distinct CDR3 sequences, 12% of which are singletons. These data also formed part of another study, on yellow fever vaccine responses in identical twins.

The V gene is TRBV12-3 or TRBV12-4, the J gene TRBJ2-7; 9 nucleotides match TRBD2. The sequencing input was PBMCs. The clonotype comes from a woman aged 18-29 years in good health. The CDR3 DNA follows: TGTGCCAGCAGATCCGGGACTAGCATGTACTTC. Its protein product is CASRSGTSMYF.